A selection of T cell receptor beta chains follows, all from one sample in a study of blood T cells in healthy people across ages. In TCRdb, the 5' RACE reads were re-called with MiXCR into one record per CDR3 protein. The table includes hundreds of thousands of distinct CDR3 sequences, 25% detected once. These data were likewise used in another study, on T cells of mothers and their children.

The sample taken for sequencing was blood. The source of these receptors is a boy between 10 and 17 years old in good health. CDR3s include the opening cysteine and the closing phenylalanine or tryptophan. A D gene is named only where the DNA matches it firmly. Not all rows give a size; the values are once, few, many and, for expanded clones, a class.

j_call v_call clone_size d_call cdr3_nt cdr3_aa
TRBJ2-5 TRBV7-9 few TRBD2 TGTGCCAGCAGCCCGCGACTAGCGGGAATCCAAGAGACCCAGTACTTC CASSPRLAGIQETQYF
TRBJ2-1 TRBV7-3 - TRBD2 TGTGCCAGCAGCTTAGGGATAGCGGGACCCTACAATGAGCAGTTCTTC CASSLGIAGPYNEQFF
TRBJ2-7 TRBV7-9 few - TGTGCCAGCAGCCCTAGCGCTAGCAGCCTCTACGAGCAGTACTTC CASSPSASSLYEQYF
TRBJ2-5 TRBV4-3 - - TGCGCCAGCAGCCAAGGGACTACAGTAGAGACCCAGTACTTC CASSQGTTVETQYF
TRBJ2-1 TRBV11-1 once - TGTGCCAGCAGCCAGAATGGGGGGACAAACAATGAGCAGTTCTTC CASSQNGGTNNEQFF
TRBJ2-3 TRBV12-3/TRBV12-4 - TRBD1 TGTGCCAGCAGGAAGACAGGGGGTCTGAATACGCAGTATTTT CASRKTGGLNTQYF
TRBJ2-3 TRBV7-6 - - TGTGCCAGCAGAGAACATTCCGGCGGACTTCTCGGCACAGATACGCAGTATTTT CASREHSGGLLGTDTQYF
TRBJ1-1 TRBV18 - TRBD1 TGTGCCAGCTCTCATGGGACAGGGGGGAACACTGAAGCTTTCTTT CASSHGTGGNTEAFF
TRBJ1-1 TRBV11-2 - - TGTGCCAGCAGCTTATTGGTGTTGACCACTGAAGCTTTCTTT CASSLLVLTTEAFF
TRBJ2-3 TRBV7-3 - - TGTGCCAGCAGCTTAATACCCACAGATACGCAGTATTTT CASSLIPTDTQYF
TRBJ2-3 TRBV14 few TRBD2 TGTGCCAGCAGCCGCCACCTAGTATCAGCGGGGGGCCCAGATACGCAGTATTTT CASSRHLVSAGGPDTQYF
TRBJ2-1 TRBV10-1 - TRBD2 TGCGCCAGCAGCCGAACTAGCGGGCCCTCCTACAATGAGCAGTTCTTC CASSRTSGPSYNEQFF
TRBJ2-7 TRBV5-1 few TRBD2 TGCGCCAGCAGCTCCGGGACTAGCGGCGCGGACGAGCAGTACTTC CASSSGTSGADEQYF
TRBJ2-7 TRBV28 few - TGCGCCAGCAGCTTTGGGGACGGACCCTACGAGCAGTACTTC CASSFGDGPYEQYF
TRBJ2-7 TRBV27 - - TGTGCCAGCCGCGAGATGGGGGTCTACGAGCAGTACTTC CASREMGVYEQYF
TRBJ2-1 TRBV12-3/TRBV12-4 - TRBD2 TGTGCCAGCAGTCCCCCTAGCGGGGGGGCGATAGAGGAGCAGTTCTTC CASSPPSGGAIEEQFF
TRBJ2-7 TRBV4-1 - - TGCGCCAGCAGCCAAGACCCCATGGGGGAGAGTTACGAGCAGTACTTC CASSQDPMGESYEQYF
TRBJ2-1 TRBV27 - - TGTGCCAGCAACTCCTACAATGAGCAGTTCTTC CASNSYNEQFF
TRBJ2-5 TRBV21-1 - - TGTGCCAGCAGCAAAGAGAAAAACGGACAGGACCATGATAAGTACCAAGAGACCCAGTACTTC CASSKEKNGQDHDKYQETQYF
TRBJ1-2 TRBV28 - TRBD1 TGTGCCAGCAGTTCACCTACGACAGGGAGCCTTCGAGGGGAGAAAGGCTACACCTTC CASSSPTTGSLRGEKGYTF
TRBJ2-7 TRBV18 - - TGTGCCAGCTCATCAGACAGTACCTACGAGCAGTACTTC CASSSDSTYEQYF
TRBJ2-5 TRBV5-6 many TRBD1 TGTGCCAGCAGCTCCCTGGACAGGGTCGAGACCCAGTACTTC CASSSLDRVETQYF
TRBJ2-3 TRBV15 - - TGTGCCACCAGAGGGTTTAGCACAGATACGCAGTATTTT CATRGFSTDTQYF
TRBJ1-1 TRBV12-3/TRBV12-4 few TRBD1 TGTGCCAGCAGTTTAAATGGACAGGCCCCCCAAGAAGCTTTCTTT CASSLNGQAPQEAFF
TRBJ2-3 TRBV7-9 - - TGTGCCAGCAGCTACCGGGAAGATACGCAGTATTTT CASSYREDTQYF
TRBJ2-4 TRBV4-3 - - TGCGCCAGCAGCCACCAGAACACAGGGTCCAACATTCAGTACTTC CASSHQNTGSNIQYF
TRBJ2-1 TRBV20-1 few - TGCAGTTATAGACCGGGGACGGGTGAGCAGTTCTTC CSYRPGTGEQFF
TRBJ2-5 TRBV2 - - TGTGCCAGCAGTGAATCAAGGGGGGCACGAGAGACCCAGTACTTC CASSESRGARETQYF
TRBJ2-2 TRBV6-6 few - TGTGCCAGCAGTAGAGGACCATACACCGGGGAGCTGTTTTTT CASSRGPYTGELFF
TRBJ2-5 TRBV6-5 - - TGTGCCAGCAGTTACTCTGACGAAGGGGGTAGGACCCAGTACTTC CASSYSDEGGRTQYF
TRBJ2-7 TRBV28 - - TGTGCCAGCAGTTTACGCGGGACAGTCTACGAGCAGTACTTC CASSLRGTVYEQYF
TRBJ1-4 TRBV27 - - TGTGCCAGCAGTTTGCGGGGGACACATAATGAAAAACTGTTTTTT CASSLRGTHNEKLFF
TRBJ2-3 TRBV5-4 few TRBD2 TGTGCCAGCAGCTCCCGACTAGCGGGATATGGCACAGATACGCAGTATTTT CASSSRLAGYGTDTQYF
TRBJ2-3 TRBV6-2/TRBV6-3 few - TGTGCCAGCAGTTACCACACAGATACGCAGTATTTT CASSYHTDTQYF
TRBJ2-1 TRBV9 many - TGTGCCAGCAGCGTAGACAGTTTTACCTACAATGAGCAGTTCTTC CASSVDSFTYNEQFF
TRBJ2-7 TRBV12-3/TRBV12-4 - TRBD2 TGTGCCAGCACCATACTAGCGGGGGGTACCTACGAGCAGTACTTC CASTILAGGTYEQYF